These 31 T cell receptor beta chains were all obtained from the same sample, sequenced in a study of shared clonotypes between healthy human individuals (TCRdb year 2020). Libraries were built with the immunoSEQ multiplex PCR assay. The table comes from immuneACCESS by way of TCRdb, which keeps in-frame sequences with V and J called. Part of the clones is missing from these tables; in studies checked, under half for an unresolved V gene and the rest for unknown reasons. The sample table holds some 680,000 clones, of which roughly 73% were seen once. The ten largest clones capture 1.5% to 2% of the sample. Sample: memory CD4+ T cells sorted from blood. This specimen's cell subset or site label, per the study, means: CD45RA-negative fraction. Source of these receptors: a woman aged 25 to 39 in good health.

The genes are TRBV5-1 and TRBJ2-3; perhaps TRBD2 as D (5 bases). Trimming left V 5 bases short and J 5 bases short, with 15 bases between. This CDR3 has 14 residues. Germline loops: CDR1 SGHRS, CDR2 YFSETQ. The CDR3 region is CASSTQGRGDTQYF. CDR3 nucleotides: TGCGCCAGCAGTACTCAAGGGAGAGGAGATACGCAGTATTTT.

The J gene is TRBJ2-5, the V gene TRBV14; TRBD2 aligns across 7 bases. The J call may be wrong; the DNA end is better matched by TRBJ2-7. In germline, CDR1 is SGHDN, CDR2 FVKESK. The CDR3 totals 15 residues. In DNA form, the CDR3 reads TGTGCCAGCAGCCAAGAAGGTGGGAGGGCCAGCGAGCAGTACTTC. Amino acid sequence: CASSQEGGRASEQYF.

The V and J genes are TRBV5-6 and TRBJ2-7, with unresolved D. Germline CDR1 SGHDT, CDR2 YYEEEE. The germline V and J ends were trimmed by 0 bases and 0 bases, with 10 bases remaining between them. The CDR3 covers 15 residues. The CDR3 coding sequence is TGTGCCAGCAGCTTGGCCAGTCGTCCCTCCTACGAGCAGTACTTC. Its translation: CASSLASRPSYEQYF.

This clone was recorded at least ten times. The sample holds other DNA sequences that translate to the same CDR3. The CDR3 loop reads CASSLSVRSSYEQYF. Written as DNA, the CDR3 is TGTGCCAGCAGTTTATCTGTCCGGAGCTCCTACGAGCAGTACTTC. V is TRBV27 and J is TRBJ2-7; D not certain. CDR3 length: 15 residues. CDR1 MNHEY and CDR2 SMNVEV come from the germline V gene (reference sequence). V was clipped by 0 bases and J by 0 bases, with 9 bases between them.

The chain uses TRBV20-1 and TRBJ2-7; D not resolved. Trimming left V 4 bases short and J 3 bases short, with 7 bases between. This CDR3 contains 11 residues. Germline V gene data show CDR1 as DFQATT and CDR2 as SNEGSKA (reference sequence). CDR3 loop: CSAKGYYEQYF. As DNA, the CDR3 is TGCAGTGCTAAGGGCTACTACGAGCAGTACTTC.

The rearrangement uses TRBV11-2 and TRBJ1-2; the D gene is possibly TRBD1 (6 bases). CDR3 size: 13 residues. V was pared by 5 bases and J by 5 bases, with 12 bases between. The germline V gene has CDR1 SGHAT and CDR2 FQNNGV. CDR3 amino acids: CASSGWTAYGYTF. As DNA, the CDR3 is TGTGCCAGCAGCGGTTGGACAGCTTATGGCTACACCTTC.

This clone was seen only once. V is TRBV27 and J is TRBJ2-2; 9 positions agree with TRBD2. The trim removed 8 bases at V and 6 bases at J, leaving 16 bases unmatched. This CDR3 is 17 amino acids long. CDR1 is MNHEY, CDR2 SMNVEV, per germline (reference sequence). The CDR3 region has the DNA TGTGCCAGCCTAGCACCAACCGGGACTAGCTTCTCCGGGGAGCTGTTTTTT. Translated: CASLAPTGTSFSGELFF.

The chain is built from TRBV6-1 and TRBJ1-5; 8 nucleotides line up with TRBD1. This CDR3 contains 15 residues. V was pared by 3 bases and J by 6 bases, with 7 bases of the junction left unmatched. CDR1 is MNHNS and CDR2 is SASEGT in the germline V gene. This chain's CDR3 is CASSETGEVSQPQHF. In nucleotides, the CDR3 is TGTGCCAGCAGTGAGACAGGGGAGGTATCTCAGCCCCAGCATTTT.

The V call is TRBV29-1, the J call TRBJ1-1; 9 bases map to TRBD1. This CDR3 has 16 residues. Germline V gives CDR1 SQVTM, CDR2 ANQGSEA. V shed 5 bases and J 1 base; nucleotides not matched to a gene: 11. The CDR3 here is CSVMPGQGTANTEAFF. The CDR3, as DNA: TGCAGCGTTATGCCGGGACAGGGTACTGCGAACACTGAAGCTTTCTTT.

The CDR3 DNA is TGTGCCAGTAGTAGGGGGGCGGAAAACATTCAGTACTTC. Translation gives CASSRGAENIQYF. The chain uses TRBV19 and TRBJ2-4; perhaps D is TRBD1 or TRBD2 (6 bases each). V was trimmed by 4 bases and J by 5 bases, leaving 9 bases between them. Germline V gene lookup returns CDR1 LNHDA and CDR2 SQIVND (reference sequence). The CDR3 runs to 13 residues.

The gene calls are TRBV5-4 and TRBJ2-5; D tentatively fits TRBD1 or TRBD2 (5 bases each). The CDR3 covers 15 residues. The V gene lost 3 bases and the J gene lost 3 bases, with 15 bases spanning the gap. CDR1 and CDR2 from the germline V gene are SGHNT and YYREEE (reference sequence). This CDR3 reads CASSSDRGRKETQYF. CDR3 in DNA: TGTGCCAGCAGCTCAGACAGAGGGAGAAAAGAGACCCAGTACTTC.

Here the CDR3 reads CASSLWSGGQGEQYF. The CDR3, as DNA: TGTGCCAGCAGTTTATGGAGTGGCGGCCAAGGCGAGCAGTACTTC. This chain links TRBV28 with TRBJ2-7, with unresolved D. The CDR3 consists of 15 residues. The germline V gene encodes CDR1 MDHEN and CDR2 SYDVKM. V lost 0 bases and J 6 bases, leaving 15 bases between the germline ends. The entire variable domain, with the rest obtained from reference TRBV28 and TRBJ2-7, is as follows: DVKVTQSSRYLVKRTGEKVFLECVQDMDHENMFWYRQDPGLGLRLIYFSYDVKMKEKGDIPEGYSVSREKKERFSLILESASTNQTSMYLCASSLWSGGQGEQYFGPGTRLTVT.

This clone has a handful of counts. The chain carries TRBV5-1 and TRBJ2-5; D possibly corresponds to TRBD2 (6 bases). This CDR3 comprises 14 residues. Germline loops: CDR1 SGHRS, CDR2 YFSETQ. V lost 0 bases and J 6 bases, leaving 12 bases between the germline ends. The CDR3 is CASSLGGDLKTQYF. The DNA for the CDR3 is TGCGCCAGCAGCTTGGGCGGGGACCTTAAGACCCAGTACTTC.

The chain links TRBV6-1 to TRBJ1-2, with TRBD1 matching 7 bases. Looked up from germline, CDR1 is MNHNS and CDR2 is SASEGT. Germline trimming cut 8 bases from V and 8 bases from J; bases unmatched to any gene: 5. The CDR3 has 11 residues. This CDR3 reads CASLTGVGYTF. As DNA, the CDR3 is TGTGCCAGCCTTACAGGGGTAGGCTACACCTTC.

The chain is built from TRBV5-1 and TRBJ2-7; the D call may be TRBD1 or TRBD2 (5 bases each). Germline V gives CDR1 SGHRS, CDR2 YFSETQ. This CDR3 has 15 amino acids. Trimming stripped 4 bases from V and 4 bases from J, with 18 bases between. As DNA, the CDR3 is TGCGCCAGCAGCGTGTACCCGGGACGGAAGTACGAGCAGTACTTC. Translated, it gives CASSVYPGRKYEQYF.

The chain carries TRBV7-9 and TRBJ2-3, with a tentative D call TRBD1 (6 bases). Trimming took 1 base from V and 2 from J, leaving 22 bases between them. Germline V gene data show CDR1 as SEHNR and CDR2 as FQNEAQ (reference sequence). The CDR3 is 19 residues long. DNA of the CDR3: TGTGCCAGCAGCTTAGGCCGTAGCTTGTACAGGGTCTACACAGATACGCAGTATTTT. This translates into CASSLGRSLYRVYTDTQYF.

This clone has just one count. The chain employs TRBV4-1 and TRBJ1-2; D may be TRBD1 (5 bases). CDR3 length: 16 amino acids. Trimming stripped 0 bases from V and 4 bases from J, with 15 bases between. Germline CDR1 is MGHRA and CDR2 is YSYEKL. DNA for the CDR3: TGCGCCAGCAGCCAAGATGCGTGGGGGGAGGGCTATGGCTACACCTTC. Its translation: CASSQDAWGEGYGYTF.

V and J are TRBV15 and TRBJ2-1; tentatively, D is TRBD1 (5 bases). Deletions cut 2 bases from V and 16 bases from J, with 18 bases between. Germline V gene data show CDR1 as LNHNV and CDR2 as YYDKDF (reference sequence). The CDR3 loop spans 13 amino acids. The CDR3 coding sequence is TGTGCCACCAGCAGAAACACACAGGTACCTGCTTTCTTC. Translating it yields CATSRNTQVPAFF. The complete variable domain, with remaining parts taken from reference TRBV15 and TRBJ2-1, reads DAMVIQNPRYQVTQFGKPVTLSCSQTLNHNVMYWYQQKSSQAPKLLFHYYDKDFNNEADTPDNFQSRRPNTSFCFLDIRSPGLGDTAMYLCATSRNTQVPAFFGPGTRLTVL.

This chain connects TRBV19 to TRBJ2-7; 14 positions match TRBD2. Trimming at V came to 6 bases and at J to 2 bases, leaving 3 bases not matched to a gene. Germline V lookup: CDR1 LNHDA, CDR2 SQIVND (reference sequence). This CDR3 is 15 amino acids long. CDR3 sequence (DNA): TGTGCCAGTAGCCGACTAGCGGGAGGGCCCTACGAGCAGTACTTC. It encodes CASSRLAGGPYEQYF.

V and J are TRBV9 and TRBJ1-2; TRBD1 agrees at 11 bases. V was pared by 2 bases and J by 5 bases, with 11 bases of the junction left unmatched. From germline, CDR1 is SGDLS and CDR2 YYNGEE. The length of the CDR3 is 17 residues. CDR3: CASSVGTGGPQGYGYTF. CDR3 sequence (DNA): TGTGCCAGCAGCGTTGGGACAGGGGGGCCCCAGGGGTATGGCTACACCTTC. The full variable domain, in which reference TRBV9 and TRBJ1-2 provide the parts outside the CDR3, is DSGVTQTPKHLITATGQRVTLRCSPRSGDLSVYWYQQSLDQGLQFLIQYYNGEERAKGNILERFSAQQFPDLHSELNLSSLELGDSALYFCASSVGTGGPQGYGYTFGSGTRLTVV.

The V and J genes are TRBV28 and TRBJ1-2; no reliable D call. The CDR3 is 16 amino acids. Trimming pared 4 bases from V and 1 base from J, leaving 16 bases between. CDR1 and CDR2 (germline): MDHEN, SYDVKM. The DNA of the CDR3 is TGTGCCAGCAGTTCCCCTCCGGCAAACCTTAACTATGGCTACACCTTC. It translates to CASSSPPANLNYGYTF.

The rearrangement links TRBV19 to TRBJ2-4; D tentatively fits TRBD1 or TRBD2 (5 bases each). In germline, CDR1 is LNHDA, CDR2 SQIVND (reference sequence). The ends were cut back, 0 bases at V and 14 bases at J, with 17 bases in the middle. This CDR3 is 14 amino acids long. The CDR3 sequence: CASSIDPRDGPEYF. The CDR3 region has the DNA TGTGCCAGTAGTATAGATCCCAGGGACGGCCCCGAGTACTTC. Full variable domain (remainder filled in from reference TRBV19 and TRBJ2-4): DGGITQSPKYLFRKEGQNVTLSCEQNLNHDAMYWYRQDPGQGLRLIYYSQIVNDFQKGDIAEGYSVSREKKESFPLTVTSAQKNPTAFYLCASSIDPRDGPEYFGAGTRLSVL.

The CDR3 region is CASSAWDSTDTQYF. For the CDR3, the DNA is TGTGCCAGCAGTGCTTGGGACAGCACAGATACGCAGTATTTT. The J gene is TRBJ2-3, the V gene TRBV2, with D perhaps TRBD1 or TRBD2 (5 bases each). The germline CDR1 and CDR2 sequences are SNHLY and FYNNEI. This CDR3 contains 14 residues. The V end lost 4 bases, the J end lost 0 bases, and 8 bases lay between the germline ends.

In its sample, this clone was seen many times. The chain is built from TRBV5-6 and TRBJ2-4; 7 positions match TRBD1. This CDR3 has 13 residues. Germline V gene data show CDR1 as SGHDT and CDR2 as YYEEEE. V trimming: 4 bases; J trimming: 9 bases; junction bases outside the gene matches: 7. For the CDR3, the DNA is TGTGCCAGCAGCCCTAATAACAGGGGCATTCAGTACTTC. Translated: CASSPNNRGIQYF.

The chain employs TRBV9 and TRBJ2-5; TRBD2 matches 8 bases. In germline, CDR1 is SGDLS, CDR2 YYNGEE. The ends lost 0 bases at V and 4 bases at J; junction bases unmatched: 5. The CDR3 consists of 15 residues. The CDR3 protein is CASSVVPGRAETQYF. In nucleotides, the CDR3 is TGTGCCAGCAGCGTAGTTCCCGGGAGGGCAGAGACCCAGTACTTC.

The chain employs TRBV7-2 and TRBJ2-5, with 8 bases lining up with TRBD2. The germline V gene encodes CDR1 SGHTA and CDR2 FQGNSA. V trimming: 0 bases; J trimming: 4 bases; junction bases outside the gene matches: 4. The CDR3 runs to 15 residues. The DNA of the CDR3 is TGTGCCAGCAGCTTAGCGTACCTAGCGGGAGAGACCCAGTACTTC. Protein: CASSLAYLAGETQYF.

The chain combines TRBV19 with TRBJ2-5; 9 bases agree with TRBD1. The V gene's germline CDR1 is LNHDA and CDR2 SQIVND (reference sequence). With 6 bases clipped from V and 6 bases from J, the junction kept 8 bases outside the gene matches. CDR3 length: 14 amino acids. The CDR3 DNA reads TGTGCCAGTAGCTTGGACAGGGGCGGGAAGACCCAGTACTTC. Amino acid sequence: CASSLDRGGKTQYF.

The rearrangement uses TRBV5-1 and TRBJ2-2; D is undetermined. Trimming took 4 bases from V and 6 from J, leaving 16 bases between them. The CDR3 runs to 15 residues. Germline V gives CDR1 SGHRS, CDR2 YFSETQ. CDR3 loop: CASSTIGSPPGELFF. The DNA of the CDR3 is TGCGCCAGCAGCACCATCGGCAGCCCGCCCGGGGAGCTGTTTTTT.

This clone appeared a few times. The gene calls are TRBV5-4 and TRBJ2-7; no clear D gene. Trimming pared 4 bases from V and 5 bases from J, leaving 16 bases between. CDR1 SGHNT and CDR2 YYREEE come from the germline V gene (reference sequence). The CDR3 has 14 amino acids. This CDR3 is CASSPGSRSHEQYF. The DNA of the CDR3 is TGTGCCAGCAGCCCGGGTAGCAGGTCCCACGAGCAGTACTTC.

This clone was found many times. The V and J genes are TRBV6-1 and TRBJ1-5; the D gene is possibly TRBD1 (5 bases). The CDR3 contains 13 residues. V lost 2 bases and J 6 bases, leaving 8 bases between the germline ends. The germline CDR1 and CDR2 sequences are MNHNS and SASEGT. CDR3 in DNA: TGTGCCAGCAGTGAACAGGGACTTCAGCCCCAGCATTTT. Its translation: CASSEQGLQPQHF.

The V and J genes are TRBV28 and TRBJ1-2, with D possibly being TRBD1 (5 bases). The CDR3 contains 14 residues. The germline V gene encodes CDR1 MDHEN and CDR2 SYDVKM. V was clipped by 4 bases and J by 5 bases, with 14 bases between them. The chain's CDR3 is CASSSMGEGYGYTF. CDR3 in DNA: TGTGCCAGCAGTTCGATGGGGGAAGGGTATGGCTACACCTTC.